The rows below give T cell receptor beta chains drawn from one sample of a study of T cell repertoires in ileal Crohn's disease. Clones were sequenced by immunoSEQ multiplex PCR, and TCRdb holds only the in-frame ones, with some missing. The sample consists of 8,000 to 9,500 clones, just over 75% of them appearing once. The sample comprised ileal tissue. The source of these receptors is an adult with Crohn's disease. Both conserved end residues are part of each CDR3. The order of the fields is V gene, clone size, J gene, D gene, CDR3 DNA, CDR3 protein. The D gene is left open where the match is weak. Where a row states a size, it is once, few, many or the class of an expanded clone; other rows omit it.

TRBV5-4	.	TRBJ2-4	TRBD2	TGTGCCAGCAGCTTGGAGTCTGGCGGGGGGGGGAACATTCAGTACTTC	CASSLESGGGGNIQYF
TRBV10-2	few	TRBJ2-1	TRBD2	TGCGCCAGCAGGGTAGCGGGAGGAGTCTATGAGCAGTTCTTC	CASRVAGGVYEQFF
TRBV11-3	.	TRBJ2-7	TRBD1	TGTGCCAGCACCTTTACTAAACAGGGGAAACCCTACGAGCAGTACTTC	CASTFTKQGKPYEQYF
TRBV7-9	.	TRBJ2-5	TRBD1	TGTGCCAGCAGTTTAGACAGGGCAGAGACCCAGTACTTC	CASSLDRAETQYF
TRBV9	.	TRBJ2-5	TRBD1	TGTGCCAGCAGCGGACAGGGTCGAGAGACCCAGTACTTC	CASSGQGRETQYF
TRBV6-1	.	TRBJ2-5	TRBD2	TGTGCCAGCAGTGCTAGCGGGGGGGTTGGAGAGACCCAGTACTTC	CASSASGGVGETQYF
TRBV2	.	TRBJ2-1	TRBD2	TGTGCCAGCAAAGCTAGCGGGACCTTGTCCTACAATGAGCAGTTCTTC	CASKASGTLSYNEQFF
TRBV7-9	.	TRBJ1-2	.	TGTGCCAGCAGCTGGGACACTAACTATGGCTACACCTTC	CASSWDTNYGYTF
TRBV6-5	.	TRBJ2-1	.	TGTGCCAGCAGGATAGCAGCGGGTGAGCAGTTCTTC	CASRIAAGEQFF
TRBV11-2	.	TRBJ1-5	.	TGTGCCAGCAGCCCATCCCGACAGAGGCCCCAGCATTTT	CASSPSRQRPQHF
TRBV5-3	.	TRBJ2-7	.	TGTGCCAGAACCATCCCGGGGGATCCCTACGAGCAGTACTTC	CARTIPGDPYEQYF
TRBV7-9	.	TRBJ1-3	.	TGTGCCAGCAGCTTGCGGTGGAACACCATATATTTT	CASSLRWNTIYF
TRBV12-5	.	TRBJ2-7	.	TGTGCTAGTGGTAGGACAGTGAACGTACGAGGCGAGCAGTACTTC	CASGRTVNVRGEQYF
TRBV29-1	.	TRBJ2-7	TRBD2	TGCAGCGTGGCCGGGACTAGCGGAGTCTCCTACGAGCAGTACTTC	CSVAGTSGVSYEQYF
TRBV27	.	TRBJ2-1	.	TGTGCCAGCAGTGAGGAGGGGTGGAATGAGCAGTTCTTC	CASSEEGWNEQFF
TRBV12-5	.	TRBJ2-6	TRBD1	TGTGCTAGTGGTTTGGGGGGACAGGGGGGTCCTGGGGCCAACGTCCTGACTTTC	CASGLGGQGGPGANVLTF
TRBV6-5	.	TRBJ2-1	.	TGTGCCAGCAGGCGGCCCGGCAATGAGCAGTTCTTC	CASRRPGNEQFF
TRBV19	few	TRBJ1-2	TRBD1	TGTGCCAGTACCGGACAGGCCAAGGGTGGCTACACCTTC	CASTGQAKGGYTF
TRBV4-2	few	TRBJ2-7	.	TGTGCCAGCAGCCAGGGACTTCGCTACGAGCAGTACTTC	CASSQGLRYEQYF
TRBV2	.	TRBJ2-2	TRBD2	TGTGCCAGCCGGAGGGAGGGATACACCGGGGAGCTGTTTTTT	CASRREGYTGELFF
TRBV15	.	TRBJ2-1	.	TGTGCCACCAGCAGAGATTTGGGACATCGGTTCTTC	CATSRDLGHRFF
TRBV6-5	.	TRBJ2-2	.	TGTGCCAGCAGATACGCACAGGACACCGGGGAGCTGTTTTTT	CASRYAQDTGELFF
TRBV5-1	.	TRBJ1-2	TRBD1	TGCGCCAGCAGCTCAAACCTGGACAGGATCAGGGGCTACACCTTC	CASSSNLDRIRGYTF
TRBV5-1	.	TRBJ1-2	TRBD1	TGCGCCAGCAGCTCTTCGACAGGGGAGGGACGCTATGGCTACACCTTC	CASSSSTGEGRYGYTF
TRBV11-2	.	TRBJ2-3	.	TGTGCCAGCAGCTTAGCCGGTGGTAGTAGCACAGATACGCAGTATTTT	CASSLAGGSSTDTQYF
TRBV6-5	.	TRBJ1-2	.	TGTGCCAGCAGTTCTACAGGGAACTATGGCTACACCTTC	CASSSTGNYGYTF
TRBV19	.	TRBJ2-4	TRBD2	TGTGCCAGTAGTAAGGGACTAGCGGGGGGAACAAACATTCAGTACTTC	CASSKGLAGGTNIQYF
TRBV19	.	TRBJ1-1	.	TGCGCAACAGTTATGAACACTGAAGCTTTCTTT	CATVMNTEAFF
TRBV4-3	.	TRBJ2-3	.	TGCGCCAGCAGCCAAGGGTCAGCGGGTACGCAGTATTTT	CASSQGSAGTQYF
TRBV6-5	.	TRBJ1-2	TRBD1	TGTGCCAGCAGTTGGGACAGGGGATTGAGCTACACCTTC	CASSWDRGLSYTF
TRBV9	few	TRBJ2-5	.	TGTGCCAGCAGCGTAGACCGCGGGGAGACCCAGTACTTC	CASSVDRGETQYF
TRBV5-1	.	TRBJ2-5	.	TGCGCCAGCAGCCTGCGCACGGACCAAGAGACCCAGTACTTC	CASSLRTDQETQYF
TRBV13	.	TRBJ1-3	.	TGTGCCAGCAGCTGGGGCATGGGAGGGGCCTACTCTGGAAACACCATATATTTT	CASSWGMGGAYSGNTIYF
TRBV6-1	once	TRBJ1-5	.	TGTGCCAGCAGTGTACAGGGTTCTAGTCTCTCTAGCAATCAGCCCCAGCATTTT	CASSVQGSSLSSNQPQHF
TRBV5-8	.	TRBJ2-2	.	TGTGCCAGCAGCTCTTACTTAGCGATCACCGGGGAGCTGTTTTTT	CASSSYLAITGELFF
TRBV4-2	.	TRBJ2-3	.	TGTGCCAGCAGCCAAGATCGGGGTAGCGGATTGGGGGTGCAGTATTTT	CASSQDRGSGLGVQYF
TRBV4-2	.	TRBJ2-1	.	TGTGCCAGCAGCCAAGATCGGGCTAGCGCCACCTACAATGAGCAGTTCTTC	CASSQDRASATYNEQFF
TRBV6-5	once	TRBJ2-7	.	TGTGCCAGCAGTGTAAACAGGGACTCCTACGAGCAGTACTTC	CASSVNRDSYEQYF
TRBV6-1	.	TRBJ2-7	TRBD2	TGTGCCAGCTGGCGGGGGGTCGGGTACGAGCAGTACTTC	CASWRGVGYEQYF
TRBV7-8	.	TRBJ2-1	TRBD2	TGTGCCAGCAGCCAACGGACTAGCGGGACCTACAATGAGCAGTTCTTC	CASSQRTSGTYNEQFF
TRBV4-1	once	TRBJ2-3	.	TGCGCCAGCAGCCAAGAAGGGGCGCAGTATTTT	CASSQEGAQYF
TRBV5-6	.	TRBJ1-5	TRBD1	TGTGCCAGCAGCCGACGGACAGGGCGAAATCAGCCCCAGCATTTT	CASSRRTGRNQPQHF